These T cell receptor beta chains were read from a single sample in a study of blood T cells in healthy people across ages. TCRdb independently ran MiXCR on the 5' RACE reads; one entry per CDR3 protein. Of around 900,000 distinct CDR3 sequences in the sample, 45% to 60% were seen once. Material: blood. These receptors all come from a woman in her sixties in good health. The CDR3 runs from the conserved cysteine through the conserved F or W. The D gene is left open where the match is weak. Rows may omit the clone size; those that give it use once, few, many or a size class.

d_call: NA; v_call: TRBV29-1; clone_size: many; j_call: TRBJ2-7; cdr3_aa: CSVDIAYEQYF; cdr3_nt: TGCAGCGTGGACATAGCCTACGAGCAGTACTTC
d_call: TRBD2; v_call: TRBV4-1; clone_size: NA; j_call: TRBJ2-7; cdr3_aa: CASSRLPGLAGGMSYEQYF; cdr3_nt: TGCGCCAGCAGCCGATTACCGGGACTAGCGGGAGGGATGTCCTACGAGCAGTACTTC
d_call: TRBD2; v_call: TRBV15; clone_size: few; j_call: TRBJ2-1; cdr3_aa: CATSRAAGDHNEQFF; cdr3_nt: TGTGCCACCAGCAGAGCGGCGGGAGACCACAATGAGCAGTTCTTC
d_call: NA; v_call: TRBV29-1; clone_size: NA; j_call: TRBJ2-2; cdr3_aa: CNGGLQNTGELFF; cdr3_nt: TGCAACGGGGGGCTACAGAACACCGGGGAGCTGTTTTTT
d_call: NA; v_call: TRBV6-2/TRBV6-3; clone_size: NA; j_call: TRBJ2-4; cdr3_aa: CASTIGDGRLTHIQYF; cdr3_nt: TGTGCCAGCACCATAGGGGACGGTCGGTTGACTCACATTCAGTACTTC
d_call: TRBD1; v_call: TRBV4-1; clone_size: once; j_call: TRBJ2-4; cdr3_aa: CASSQIASRGKNIQYF; cdr3_nt: TGCGCCAGCAGCCAAATAGCGAGCAGGGGGAAAAACATTCAGTACTTC
d_call: NA; v_call: TRBV5-5; clone_size: NA; j_call: TRBJ2-7; cdr3_aa: CASSLTAEPYEQYF; cdr3_nt: TGTGCCAGCAGCCTTACAGCTGAACCCTACGAGCAGTACTTC
d_call: TRBD1; v_call: TRBV29-1; clone_size: NA; j_call: TRBJ1-2; cdr3_aa: CSVVTGEGNYGYTF; cdr3_nt: TGCAGCGTTGTAACAGGGGAAGGAAACTATGGCTACACCTTC
d_call: NA; v_call: TRBV7-9; clone_size: NA; j_call: TRBJ2-3; cdr3_aa: CASSFRRGGILDTQYF; cdr3_nt: TGTGCCAGCAGCTTTAGGAGGGGCGGGATTTTGGATACGCAGTATTTT
d_call: NA; v_call: TRBV20-1; clone_size: NA; j_call: TRBJ2-3; cdr3_aa: CSARSLGETDTQYF; cdr3_nt: TGCAGTGCCCGCAGCCTCGGGGAAACAGATACGCAGTATTTT
d_call: NA; v_call: TRBV20-1; clone_size: few; j_call: TRBJ2-3; cdr3_aa: CSARRELTDTQYF; cdr3_nt: TGCAGTGCTAGACGGGAACTCACAGATACGCAGTATTTT
d_call: TRBD1; v_call: TRBV27; clone_size: NA; j_call: TRBJ2-6; cdr3_aa: CASRSRDRGLAGANVLTF; cdr3_nt: TGTGCCAGCAGGTCCCGGGACAGGGGGCTTGCTGGGGCCAACGTCCTGACTTTC
d_call: NA; v_call: TRBV9; clone_size: NA; j_call: TRBJ2-3; cdr3_aa: CASSVVGRGLADTQYF; cdr3_nt: TGTGCCAGCAGCGTCGTGGGGAGGGGGCTAGCAGATACGCAGTATTTT
d_call: NA; v_call: TRBV4-1; clone_size: NA; j_call: TRBJ1-2; cdr3_aa: CASSQVEGGYTF; cdr3_nt: TGCGCCAGCAGCCAAGTTGAAGGTGGCTACACCTTC
d_call: TRBD2; v_call: TRBV7-3; clone_size: NA; j_call: TRBJ2-3; cdr3_aa: CASSLTAGGQNTDTQYF; cdr3_nt: TGTGCCAGCAGCTTAACAGCGGGGGGACAGAACACAGATACGCAGTATTTT
d_call: TRBD2; v_call: TRBV5-1; clone_size: NA; j_call: TRBJ2-5; cdr3_aa: CASSSPGGETQYF; cdr3_nt: TGCGCCAGCAGCTCGCCGGGGGGGGAGACCCAGTACTTC
d_call: NA; v_call: TRBV6-2/TRBV6-3; clone_size: NA; j_call: TRBJ2-1; cdr3_aa: CASNPGDGYEQFF; cdr3_nt: TGTGCCAGCAATCCGGGAGATGGGTATGAGCAGTTCTTC
d_call: TRBD1; v_call: TRBV12-3/TRBV12-4; clone_size: NA; j_call: TRBJ1-6; cdr3_aa: CASSLQGAGVNSPLHF; cdr3_nt: TGTGCCAGCAGTTTACAGGGGGCAGGAGTGAATTCACCCCTCCACTTT
d_call: NA; v_call: TRBV3-1; clone_size: NA; j_call: TRBJ2-5; cdr3_aa: CASSQDYYNEQYF; cdr3_nt: TGTGCCAGCAGCCAAGACTATTACAATGAGCAGTACTTC
d_call: NA; v_call: TRBV5-5; clone_size: few; j_call: TRBJ2-5; cdr3_aa: CASSPRWETQYF; cdr3_nt: TGTGCCAGCAGCCCGCGTTGGGAGACCCAGTACTTC
d_call: NA; v_call: TRBV5-1; clone_size: few; j_call: TRBJ2-5; cdr3_aa: CASSPDVPQETQYF; cdr3_nt: TGCGCCAGCAGTCCGGACGTCCCCCAAGAGACCCAGTACTTC
d_call: TRBD1; v_call: TRBV29-1; clone_size: NA; j_call: TRBJ2-7; cdr3_aa: CSVLGTGGYEQYF; cdr3_nt: TGCAGCGTTTTAGGGACAGGGGGCTACGAGCAGTACTTC
d_call: NA; v_call: TRBV28; clone_size: NA; j_call: TRBJ1-4; cdr3_aa: CASTLILGREKLFF; cdr3_nt: TGTGCCAGCACCCTAATCCTTGGTCGCGAAAAACTGTTTTTT
d_call: NA; v_call: TRBV4-1; clone_size: few; j_call: TRBJ2-5; cdr3_aa: CASSQEGRDWETQYF; cdr3_nt: TGCGCCAGCAGCCAAGAAGGGCGGGATTGGGAGACCCAGTACTTC
d_call: TRBD1; v_call: TRBV6-6; clone_size: NA; j_call: TRBJ2-2; cdr3_aa: CASRQTPDRSAGELFF; cdr3_nt: TGTGCCAGCAGACAAACGCCGGACAGGTCGGCCGGGGAGCTGTTTTTT
d_call: NA; v_call: TRBV2; clone_size: NA; j_call: TRBJ1-2; cdr3_aa: CASTQGGSGYTF; cdr3_nt: TGTGCCAGCACCCAAGGTGGGTCCGGCTACACCTTC
d_call: NA; v_call: TRBV20-1; clone_size: NA; j_call: TRBJ2-2; cdr3_aa: CSARGQGNTGELFF; cdr3_nt: TGCAGTGCTCGGGGCCAGGGGAACACCGGGGAGCTGTTTTTT
d_call: TRBD1; v_call: TRBV12-3/TRBV12-4; clone_size: NA; j_call: TRBJ2-1; cdr3_aa: CASSPDRGLYNEQFF; cdr3_nt: TGTGCCAGCAGTCCGGACAGGGGGCTCTACAATGAGCAGTTCTTC
d_call: NA; v_call: TRBV30; clone_size: NA; j_call: TRBJ2-3; cdr3_aa: CAGSVVDTQYF; cdr3_nt: TGTGCCGGGAGTGTTGTAGATACGCAGTATTTT
d_call: NA; v_call: TRBV12-3/TRBV12-4; clone_size: many; j_call: TRBJ2-5; cdr3_aa: CASSLRQAVGQETQYF; cdr3_nt: TGTGCCAGCAGTTTACGGCAGGCGGTAGGGCAAGAGACCCAGTACTTC
d_call: NA; v_call: TRBV5-6; clone_size: NA; j_call: TRBJ2-7; cdr3_aa: CASPHRRIYEQYF; cdr3_nt: TGTGCCAGCCCCCATCGCCGGATCTACGAGCAGTACTTC
d_call: NA; v_call: TRBV29-1; clone_size: NA; j_call: TRBJ1-2; cdr3_aa: CSDSRGYTF; cdr3_nt: TGCAGCGACTCCCGTGGCTACACCTTC
d_call: TRBD2; v_call: TRBV7-9; clone_size: NA; j_call: TRBJ2-1; cdr3_aa: CASSLSLGSGRSYNEQFF; cdr3_nt: TGTGCCAGCAGCTTAAGTCTTGGGAGCGGGAGATCTTACAATGAGCAGTTCTTC
d_call: NA; v_call: TRBV28; clone_size: NA; j_call: TRBJ2-7; cdr3_aa: CASSVQVTYEQYF; cdr3_nt: TGTGCCAGCAGTGTACAGGTGACCTACGAGCAGTACTTC
d_call: TRBD2; v_call: TRBV7-6; clone_size: NA; j_call: TRBJ2-5; cdr3_aa: CASSSGLAGIQETQYF; cdr3_nt: TGTGCCAGCAGCTCGGGACTAGCGGGGATCCAAGAGACCCAGTACTTC
d_call: NA; v_call: TRBV15; clone_size: NA; j_call: TRBJ2-7; cdr3_aa: CVTSRSGMGEQYF; cdr3_nt: TGTGTCACCAGCAGATCCGGGATGGGCGAGCAGTACTTC
d_call: TRBD2; v_call: TRBV6-2/TRBV6-3; clone_size: NA; j_call: TRBJ2-7; cdr3_aa: CASSYHGLALLPYEQYF; cdr3_nt: TGTGCCAGCAGTTACCACGGACTAGCGTTACTTCCCTACGAGCAGTACTTC
d_call: NA; v_call: TRBV30; clone_size: once; j_call: TRBJ2-5; cdr3_aa: CAWSVRWGETQYF; cdr3_nt: TGTGCCTGGAGTGTACGTTGGGGAGAGACCCAGTACTTC
d_call: NA; v_call: TRBV12-3/TRBV12-4; clone_size: NA; j_call: TRBJ1-1; cdr3_aa: CASSLLGSAFF; cdr3_nt: TGTGCCAGCAGTTTACTGGGGTCGGCTTTCTTT
d_call: NA; v_call: TRBV15; clone_size: NA; j_call: TRBJ2-7; cdr3_aa: CATSREVFSYEQYF; cdr3_nt: TGTGCCACCAGCAGAGAGGTATTCTCCTACGAGCAGTACTTC
d_call: NA; v_call: TRBV18; clone_size: NA; j_call: TRBJ2-2; cdr3_aa: CASSSYRAPGPGELFF; cdr3_nt: TGTGCCAGCTCCTCATACCGAGCACCGGGACCCGGGGAGCTGTTTTTT
d_call: NA; v_call: TRBV15; clone_size: few; j_call: TRBJ2-5; cdr3_aa: CATSRDRGAQETQYF; cdr3_nt: TGTGCCACCAGCAGAGATCGGGGGGCCCAAGAGACCCAGTACTTC
d_call: NA; v_call: TRBV27; clone_size: few; j_call: TRBJ2-1; cdr3_aa: CASTPRGTIYNEQFF; cdr3_nt: TGTGCCAGCACCCCGAGGGGAACCATCTACAATGAGCAGTTCTTC
d_call: NA; v_call: TRBV18; clone_size: NA; j_call: TRBJ2-5; cdr3_aa: CASSPPQGQETQYF; cdr3_nt: TGTGCCAGCTCACCACCACAGGGACAAGAGACCCAGTACTTC
d_call: NA; v_call: TRBV6-1; clone_size: NA; j_call: TRBJ2-7; cdr3_aa: CASHRETASVSYEQYF; cdr3_nt: TGTGCCAGCCACCGAGAGACAGCTTCGGTCTCCTACGAGCAGTACTTC
d_call: NA; v_call: TRBV15; clone_size: few; j_call: TRBJ2-4; cdr3_aa: CATSLNGVGDIQYF; cdr3_nt: TGTGCCACTTCCCTTAACGGGGTCGGGGACATTCAGTACTTC
d_call: TRBD1; v_call: TRBV29-1; clone_size: NA; j_call: TRBJ1-5; cdr3_aa: CSGRQGSEQPQHF; cdr3_nt: TGCAGCGGCCGACAGGGATCGGAGCAGCCCCAGCATTTT
d_call: TRBD1; v_call: TRBV29-1; clone_size: NA; j_call: TRBJ2-1; cdr3_aa: CSVRRGPSYNEQFF; cdr3_nt: TGCAGCGTACGCAGGGGGCCTTCCTACAATGAGCAGTTCTTC
d_call: TRBD1; v_call: TRBV20-1; clone_size: NA; j_call: TRBJ1-2; cdr3_aa: CSARDFRGVIYGYTF; cdr3_nt: TGCAGTGCTAGAGATTTCAGGGGGGTAATATATGGCTACACCTTC
d_call: NA; v_call: TRBV4-1; clone_size: few; j_call: TRBJ2-1; cdr3_aa: CASSTELREQFF; cdr3_nt: TGCGCCAGCAGCACCGAGCTAAGGGAGCAGTTCTTC
d_call: NA; v_call: TRBV11-2; clone_size: few; j_call: TRBJ1-2; cdr3_aa: CASSLGGSYAYGYTF; cdr3_nt: TGTGCCAGCAGCTTAGGAGGGAGCTACGCCTATGGCTACACCTTC
d_call: TRBD2; v_call: TRBV20-1; clone_size: few; j_call: TRBJ2-7; cdr3_aa: CSARGLASGVREQYF; cdr3_nt: TGCAGTGCTAGAGGACTAGCGAGTGGGGTGCGCGAGCAGTACTTC
d_call: TRBD2; v_call: TRBV6-1; clone_size: NA; j_call: TRBJ2-6; cdr3_aa: CASRPNTAGILTF; cdr3_nt: TGTGCCAGCAGACCTAACACAGCGGGAATCCTGACTTTC
d_call: NA; v_call: TRBV20-1; clone_size: NA; j_call: TRBJ1-2; cdr3_aa: CSAPTDPIYGYTF; cdr3_nt: TGCAGTGCTCCGACAGATCCCATCTATGGCTACACCTTC
d_call: NA; v_call: TRBV18; clone_size: few; j_call: TRBJ2-1; cdr3_aa: CASSPGRAEQFF; cdr3_nt: TGTGCCAGCTCACCGGGAAGGGCTGAGCAGTTCTTC
d_call: NA; v_call: TRBV7-9; clone_size: NA; j_call: TRBJ2-1; cdr3_aa: CASSRTQGVPLNEQFF; cdr3_nt: TGTGCCAGCAGCCGCACCCAGGGAGTCCCCCTCAATGAGCAGTTCTTC
d_call: NA; v_call: TRBV29-1; clone_size: NA; j_call: TRBJ1-1; cdr3_aa: CSVVYTEAFF; cdr3_nt: TGCAGCGTTGTTTACACTGAAGCTTTCTTT